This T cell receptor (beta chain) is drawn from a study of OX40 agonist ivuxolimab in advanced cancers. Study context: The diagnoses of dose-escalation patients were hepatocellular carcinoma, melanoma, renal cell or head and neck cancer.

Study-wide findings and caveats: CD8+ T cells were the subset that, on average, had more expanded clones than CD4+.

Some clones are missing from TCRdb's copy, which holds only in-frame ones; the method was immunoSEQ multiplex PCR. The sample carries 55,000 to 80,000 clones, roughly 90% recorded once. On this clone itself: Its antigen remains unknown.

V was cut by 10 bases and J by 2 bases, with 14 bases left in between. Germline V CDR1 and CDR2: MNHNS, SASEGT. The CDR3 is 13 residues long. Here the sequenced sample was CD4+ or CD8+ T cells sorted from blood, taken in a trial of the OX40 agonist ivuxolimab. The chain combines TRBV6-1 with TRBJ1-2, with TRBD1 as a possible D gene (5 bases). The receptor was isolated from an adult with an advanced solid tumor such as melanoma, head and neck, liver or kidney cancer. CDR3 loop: CATKRQSNYGYTF. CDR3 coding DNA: TGTGCCACTAAACGACAGTCCAACTATGGCTACACCTTC.